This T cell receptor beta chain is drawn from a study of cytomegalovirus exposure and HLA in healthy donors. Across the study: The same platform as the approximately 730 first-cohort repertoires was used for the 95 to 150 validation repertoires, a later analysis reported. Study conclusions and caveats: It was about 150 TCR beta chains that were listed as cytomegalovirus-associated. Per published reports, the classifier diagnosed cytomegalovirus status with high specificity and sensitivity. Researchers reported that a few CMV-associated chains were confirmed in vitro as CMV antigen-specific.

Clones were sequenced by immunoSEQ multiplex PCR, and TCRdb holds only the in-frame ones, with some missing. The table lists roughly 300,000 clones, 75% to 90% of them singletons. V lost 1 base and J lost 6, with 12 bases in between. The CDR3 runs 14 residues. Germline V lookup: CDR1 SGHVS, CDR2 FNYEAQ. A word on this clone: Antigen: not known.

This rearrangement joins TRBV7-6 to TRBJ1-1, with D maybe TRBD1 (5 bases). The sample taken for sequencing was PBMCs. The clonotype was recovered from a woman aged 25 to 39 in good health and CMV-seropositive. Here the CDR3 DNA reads TGTGCCAGCAGCTTAGACAGGCTTGGTCCTGAAGCTTTCTTT. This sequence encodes CASSLDRLGPEAFF.